Below are 15 T cell receptor beta chains sequenced from a single sample in a study of OX40 agonist ivuxolimab in advanced cancers. The library was produced with the immunoSEQ multiplex PCR assay. Here the immuneACCESS table is served through TCRdb, limited to in-frame sequences with V and J called. Missing clones are a known gap in these copies; in checked studies unresolved V genes cover under half, and the rest lacks a known reason. The sample table shows approximately 70,000 clones, and approximately 90% are seen once. The ten largest clones capture under 7.5% of the sample. The specimen comprised CD4+ or CD8+ T cells sorted from blood, sampled in a trial of the OX40 agonist ivuxolimab. Receptor source: an adult with an advanced solid tumor such as melanoma, head and neck, liver or kidney cancer.

The chain carries TRBV2 and TRBJ1-1; D gene ambiguous. Per germline, CDR1 SNHLY and CDR2 FYNNEI. V was cut by 11 bases and J by 0 bases, with 7 bases left in between. This CDR3 spans 11 amino acids. CDR3 DNA sequence: TGTGCCGGGAGGGTGAACACTGAAGCTTTCTTT. Translation gives CAGRVNTEAFF.

The chain combines TRBV30 with TRBJ1-2; D is unresolved. The CDR3 has 14 amino acids. Germline CDR1 is GTSNPN and CDR2 is SVGIG (reference sequence). The germline V and J ends were trimmed by 3 bases and 5 bases, with 16 bases remaining between them. CDR3 sequence (DNA): TGTGCCTGGAGCCCCGGGCGGGCTATATATGGCTACACCTTC. Amino acid sequence: CAWSPGRAIYGYTF.

In regard to this clone: Other DNA variants within this sample encode the same CDR3. The chain has TRBV27 and TRBJ2-1; D gene uncertain. CDR1 and CDR2 from the germline V gene are MNHEY and SMNVEV (reference sequence). The CDR3 runs 12 residues. V dropped 5 bases and J dropped 8 bases, with 10 bases sitting between them. CDR3 sequence reads: CASSPLTDEQFF. CDR3 DNA: TGTGCCAGCAGTCCCTTAACGGATGAGCAGTTCTTC.

The chain has TRBV6-8 and TRBJ2-5; no clear D gene. Trimming took off 7 bases at V and 5 bases at J, with 26 bases between the two ends. The CDR3 totals 17 residues. CDR1 MNHGY and CDR2 SAAAGT come from the germline V gene. CDR3 coding DNA: TGTGCCAGCATCCAAGATAAGGCCGAGGCACCACAGGAGACCCAGTACTTC. This codes for CASIQDKAEAPQETQYF.

Points on this clone: One end of the junction does not line up with germline, which may come from a read error. The genes are TRBV7-7 and TRBJ2-2; D not certain. CDR3 length equals 14 residues. The germline V gene encodes CDR1 SSHAT and CDR2 FNYEAQ (reference sequence). CDR3 sequence (DNA): TGTGCTAGCAGCCCCCGGGTCGGCACCGGGGAGCTGTTTTTT. As protein: CASSPRVGTGELFF. Variable domain in full (rest from reference TRBV7-7 and TRBJ2-2): GAGVSQSPRYKVTKRGQDVTLRCDPISSHATLYWYQQALGQGPEFLTYFNYEAQPDKSGLPSDRFSAERPEGSISTLTIQRTEQRDSAMYRCASSPRVGTGELFFGEGSRLTVL.

J is TRBJ2-1 and V is TRBV6-6; D is uncertain. With 8 bases removed from V and 2 bases from J, the gap between germline ends came to 10 bases. Germline V gives CDR1 MNHNY, CDR2 SVGAGI (reference sequence). The length of the CDR3 is 13 residues. This CDR3 is CASLDFPYNEQFF. Here the CDR3 DNA reads TGTGCCAGCCTAGACTTCCCCTACAATGAGCAGTTCTTC.

The V and J genes are TRBV5-1 and TRBJ2-7, with D unclear. The V end lost 0 bases, the J end lost 3 bases, and 7 bases lay between the germline ends. The CDR3 contains 13 residues. CDR1 is SGHRS, CDR2 YFSETQ, per germline. Here the CDR3 DNA reads TGCGCCAGCAGCTTGGGGGCGGACTACGAGCAGTACTTC. Its protein is CASSLGADYEQYF.

This chain connects TRBV27 to TRBJ2-1, with 8 bases aligning to TRBD2. J gave up 2 bases and V 3 bases, and 3 bases lay outside the gene matches. Germline V gene lookup returns CDR1 MNHEY and CDR2 SMNVEV (reference sequence). This CDR3 comprises 15 residues. In DNA, the CDR3 is TGTGCCAGCAGTTTGGGAGCGGGGGCCTACAATGAGCAGTTCTTC. Translation: CASSLGAGAYNEQFF.

This sequence joins TRBV7-9 and TRBJ2-3; 9 bases fit TRBD2. This CDR3 is built from 18 residues. V lost 5 bases and J lost 0; bases outside the gene matches: 12. Germline loops: CDR1 SEHNR, CDR2 FQNEAQ (reference sequence). The CDR3 protein is CASSPPGVSGGSTDTQYF. The CDR3 DNA sequence: TGTGCCAGCAGCCCTCCCGGGGTTAGCGGGGGTAGCACAGATACGCAGTATTTT.

This sequence joins TRBV7-2 and TRBJ1-4; possibly TRBD1 for D (6 bases). The CDR3 loop spans 15 amino acids. V lost 3 bases, J lost 8 bases, and 16 bases lay in between. Germline CDR1 SGHTA, CDR2 FQGNSA. CDR3 nucleotides: TGTGCCAGCAGCTTCACCCCGGGGGCTGGCGAAAAACTGTTTTTT. This sequence encodes CASSFTPGAGEKLFF.

V is TRBV27 and J is TRBJ2-5; D unresolved. Trimming took off 6 bases at V and 2 bases at J, with 7 bases between the two ends. The germline gives CDR1 MNHEY, CDR2 SMNVEV (reference sequence). This CDR3 region has 12 residues. The CDR3 DNA is TGTGCCAGCAGGAACTTACAAGAGACCCAGTACTTC. It encodes CASRNLQETQYF.

The sample holds a few counts of this clone. The V gene is TRBV29-1, the J gene TRBJ1-1, with 7 bases matching TRBD1. Germline V CDR1 and CDR2: SQVTM, ANQGSEA. Unmatched junction bases numbered 6, after V lost 3 bases and J lost 8 bases. The CDR3 consists of 12 residues. CDR3 bases: TGCAGCGTTGAGTCGGGGACAGAGGAAGCTTTCTTT. Its translation is CSVESGTEEAFF.

This chain connects TRBV20-1 to TRBJ2-7; D gene ambiguous. Germline V gene data show CDR1 as DFQATT and CDR2 as SNEGSKA (reference sequence). V gave up 3 bases and J gave up 8 bases, with 11 bases separating them. The CDR3 is 11 residues long. The CDR3 is CSASLLTQQYF. The CDR3 DNA sequence: TGCAGTGCTAGTCTCCTTACGCAGCAGTACTTC.

The genes are TRBV12-5 and TRBJ2-3; 8 nucleotides match TRBD2. The CDR3 totals 18 residues. Germline CDR1 and CDR2: LGHNT and FRNRAP. The J segment lost 4 bases and the V segment lost 0 bases, leaving 12 bases of the junction unmatched. CDR3: CASGLVILPGLVPDTQYF. The CDR3 nucleotides are TGTGCTAGTGGTTTGGTTATTCTTCCGGGACTAGTCCCAGATACGCAGTATTTT.

V is TRBV11-3 and J is TRBJ2-1; D gene unclear. Per the germline V gene, CDR1 is SGHNT and CDR2 is YENEEA. Trimming took 6 bases from V and 4 from J, leaving 7 bases between them. CDR3 length: 12 residues. CDR3 protein: CASSFGYNEQFF. For the CDR3, the DNA is TGTGCCAGCAGTTTCGGTTACAATGAGCAGTTCTTC.